The clone carrying this T cell receptor beta chain appeared a few times. Its specificity is not known. The sample comes from a study of regulatory dendritic cells for organ transplantation. The study's findings and limits: Mature dendritic cells appeared to drive more memory CD8+ clonal expansion than regulatory ones. Memory CD8+ T cells were the most oligoclonal; naive cells were highly diverse.

The CDR3 has 12 residues. V was shortened by 6 bases and J by 10 bases, with 10 bases between the two germline ends. Germline CDR1 SEHNR, CDR2 FQNEAQ (reference sequence). Naive CD45RA+ and memory CD45RO+ CD4+ or CD8+ T cells were FACS-sorted. Profiled with immunoSEQ multiplex PCR; TCRdb holds only in-frame clones, not every one. This sample has approximately 35,000 clones, with about 89% found just once. The rearrangement uses TRBV7-9 and TRBJ1-6; no clear D gene. Specimen: naive CD4+ T cells from blood. The subset is: CD45RA+ naive T cells. The source is a human donor in good health. In DNA form, the CDR3 reads TGTGCCAGCAGTCTATCGGCCTCACCCCTCCACTTT. Its protein is CASSLSASPLHF.